Listed below are T cell receptor beta chains from one sample, sequenced in a study of human T cells and chemical hapten exposure. A single record per CDR3 protein comes from TCRdb applying MiXCR to the 5' RACE reads. The data hold about 140,000 distinct CDR3 sequences, with over 3.5% observed a single time. Receptors were obtained from a female donor in good health. CDR3s include the opening cysteine and the closing phenylalanine or tryptophan. A D gene is named only where the DNA matches it firmly. Only part of the rows carry a size: once, few, many, or a class if the clone is expanded.

many	TRBV4-2	TRBD1	TRBJ2-7	CASSPLGQGYEQYF	TGTGCCAGCAGCCCGTTGGGACAGGGCTACGAGCAGTACTTC
many	TRBV20-1	TRBD2	TRBJ2-3	CSARDPGSGGSADTQYF	TGCAGTGCTAGAGATCCTGGTAGCGGGGGAAGCGCAGATACGCAGTATTTT
many	TRBV20-1	-	TRBJ2-2	CSARDNTGELFF	TGCAGTGCCCGGGACAACACCGGGGAGCTGTTTTTT
many	TRBV6-1	-	TRBJ2-7	CASSASRAHEQYF	TGTGCCAGCAGTGCAAGCAGGGCCCACGAGCAGTACTTC
many	TRBV10-3	-	TRBJ2-3	CAHAPADTQYF	TGTGCCCATGCCCCCGCAGATACGCAGTATTTT
many	TRBV19	TRBD1	TRBJ2-5	CASSDTGVETQYF	TGTGCCAGTAGCGATACAGGGGTGGAGACCCAGTACTTC
many	TRBV12-3/TRBV12-4	-	TRBJ1-1	CASSLGWEGGTEAFF	TGTGCCAGCAGTTTAGGGTGGGAGGGAGGCACTGAAGCTTTCTTT
many	TRBV18	-	TRBJ1-5	CASSPVHASNQPQHF	TGTGCCAGCTCACCAGTACACGCAAGCAATCAGCCCCAGCATTTT
many	TRBV10-3	-	TRBJ1-1	CAIRRHTGRSDTEAFF	TGTGCCATCAGACGACATACAGGGAGGAGTGACACTGAAGCTTTCTTT
many	TRBV7-2	TRBD2	TRBJ2-7	CASSLGSGVGEQYF	TGTGCCAGCAGCTTAGGGAGCGGGGTAGGGGAGCAGTACTTC
many	TRBV12-3/TRBV12-4	TRBD1	TRBJ2-6	CASRTGEAGANVLTF	TGTGCCAGCAGGACAGGGGAGGCAGGGGCCAACGTCCTGACTTTC
many	TRBV20-1	TRBD2	TRBJ2-3	CSARAGGAQSTQYF	TGCAGTGCTAGAGCGGGGGGGGCCCAGTCTACGCAGTATTTT
many	TRBV29-1	TRBD1	TRBJ1-2	CSVEDWGQKNYGYTF	TGCAGCGTTGAAGATTGGGGACAGAAGAACTATGGCTACACCTTC
-	TRBV12-3/TRBV12-4	-	TRBJ1-2	CASSCGTSSGYTF	TGTGCCAGCAGTTGCGGGACATCGAGTGGCTACACCTTC
many	TRBV10-3	-	TRBJ1-1	CAISDTGLNTEAFF	TGTGCCATCAGTGACACAGGGCTGAACACTGAAGCTTTCTTT